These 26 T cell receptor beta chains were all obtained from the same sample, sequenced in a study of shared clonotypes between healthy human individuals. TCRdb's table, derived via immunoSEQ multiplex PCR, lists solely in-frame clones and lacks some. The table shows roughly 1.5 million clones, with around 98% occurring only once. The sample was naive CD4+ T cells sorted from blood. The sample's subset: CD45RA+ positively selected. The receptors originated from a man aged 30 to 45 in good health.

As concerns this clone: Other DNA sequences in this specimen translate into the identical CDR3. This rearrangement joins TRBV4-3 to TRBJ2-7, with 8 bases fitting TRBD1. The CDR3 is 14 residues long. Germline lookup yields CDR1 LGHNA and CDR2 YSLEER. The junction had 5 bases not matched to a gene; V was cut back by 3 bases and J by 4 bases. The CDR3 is CASSQRQGSYEQYF. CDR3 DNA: TGCGCCAGCAGCCAGCGACAGGGGTCTTACGAGCAGTACTTC.

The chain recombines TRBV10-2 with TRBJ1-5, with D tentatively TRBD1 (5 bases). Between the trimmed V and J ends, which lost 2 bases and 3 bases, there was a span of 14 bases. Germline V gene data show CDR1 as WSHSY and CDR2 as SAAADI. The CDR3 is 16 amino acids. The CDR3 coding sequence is TGCGCCAGCAGTGAGACCTTGGGACCGTACAATCAGCCCCAGCATTTT. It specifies CASSETLGPYNQPQHF.

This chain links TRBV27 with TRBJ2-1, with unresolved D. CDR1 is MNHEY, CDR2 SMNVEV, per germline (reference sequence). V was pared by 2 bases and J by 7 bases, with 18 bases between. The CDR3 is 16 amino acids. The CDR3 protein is CASSLTSGNPRNEQFF. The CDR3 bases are TGTGCCAGCAGTTTAACCTCCGGAAACCCTAGGAATGAGCAGTTCTTC.

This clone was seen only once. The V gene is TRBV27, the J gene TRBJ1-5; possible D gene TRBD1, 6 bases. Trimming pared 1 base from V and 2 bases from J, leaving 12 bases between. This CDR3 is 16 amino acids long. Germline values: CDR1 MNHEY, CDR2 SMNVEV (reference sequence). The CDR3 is CASSLFYRDGNQPQHF. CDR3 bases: TGTGCCAGCAGTTTATTTTACAGGGATGGCAATCAGCCCCAGCATTTT.

The CDR3 region is CASTQPGQGLWGYTF. The CDR3 DNA is TGTGCCAGCACCCAACCGGGACAGGGGCTTTGGGGCTACACCTTC. The chain combines TRBV28 with TRBJ1-2; TRBD1 aligns across 10 bases. This CDR3 region has 15 residues. Germline CDR1 and CDR2: MDHEN and SYDVKM. V shed 7 bases, J shed 8 bases, and the junction held 13 bases outside the gene matches.

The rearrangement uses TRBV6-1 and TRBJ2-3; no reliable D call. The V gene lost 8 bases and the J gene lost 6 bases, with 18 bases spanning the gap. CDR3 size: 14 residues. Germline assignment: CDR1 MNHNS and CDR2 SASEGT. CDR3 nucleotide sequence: TGTGCCAGCTGCGAGACTCCCGGCTTGGATACGCAGTATTTT. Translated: CASCETPGLDTQYF.

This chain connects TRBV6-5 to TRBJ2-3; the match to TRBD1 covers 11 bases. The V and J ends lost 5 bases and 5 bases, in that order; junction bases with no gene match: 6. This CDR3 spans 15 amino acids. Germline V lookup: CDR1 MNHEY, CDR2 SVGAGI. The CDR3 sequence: CASSLRTGGRDTQYF. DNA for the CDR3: TGTGCCAGCAGTCTCCGGACAGGGGGCAGAGATACGCAGTATTTT.

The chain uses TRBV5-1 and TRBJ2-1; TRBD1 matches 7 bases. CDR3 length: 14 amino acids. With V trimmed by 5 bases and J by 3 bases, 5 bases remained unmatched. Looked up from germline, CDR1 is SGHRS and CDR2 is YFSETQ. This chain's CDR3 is CASRETGDYNEQFF. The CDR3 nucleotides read TGCGCCAGCAGAGAAACAGGGGACTACAATGAGCAGTTCTTC.

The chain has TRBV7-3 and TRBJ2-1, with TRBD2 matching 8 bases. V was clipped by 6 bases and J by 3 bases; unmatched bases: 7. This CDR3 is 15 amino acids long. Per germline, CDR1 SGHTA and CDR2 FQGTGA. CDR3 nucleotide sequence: TGTGCCAGCAGTCTTAGCGGGATCTACTACAATGAGCAGTTCTTC. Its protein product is CASSLSGIYYNEQFF.

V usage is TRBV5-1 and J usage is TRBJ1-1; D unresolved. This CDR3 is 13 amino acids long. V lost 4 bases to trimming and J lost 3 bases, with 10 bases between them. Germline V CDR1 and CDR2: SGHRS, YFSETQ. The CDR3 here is CASSQTADTEAFF. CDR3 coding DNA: TGCGCCAGCAGCCAAACGGCGGACACTGAAGCTTTCTTT. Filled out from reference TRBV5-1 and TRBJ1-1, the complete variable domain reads KAGVTQTPRYLIKTRGQQVTLSCSPISGHRSVSWYQQTPGQGLQFLFEYFSETQRNKGNFPGRFSGRQFSNSRSEMNVSTLELGDSALYLCASSQTADTEAFFGQGTRLTVV.

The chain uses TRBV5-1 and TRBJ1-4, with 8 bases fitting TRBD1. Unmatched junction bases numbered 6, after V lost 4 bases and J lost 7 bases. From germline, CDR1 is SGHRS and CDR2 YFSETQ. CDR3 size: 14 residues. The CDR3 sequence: CASSPQGASEKLFF. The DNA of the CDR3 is TGCGCCAGCAGCCCCCAGGGGGCGAGTGAAAAACTGTTTTTT.

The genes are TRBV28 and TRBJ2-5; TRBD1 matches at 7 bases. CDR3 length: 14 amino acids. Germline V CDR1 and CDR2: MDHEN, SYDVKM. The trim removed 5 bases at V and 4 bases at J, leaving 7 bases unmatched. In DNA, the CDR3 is TGTGCCAGCAGTCGGTACAGGGGTTCAGAGACCCAGTACTTC. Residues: CASSRYRGSETQYF.

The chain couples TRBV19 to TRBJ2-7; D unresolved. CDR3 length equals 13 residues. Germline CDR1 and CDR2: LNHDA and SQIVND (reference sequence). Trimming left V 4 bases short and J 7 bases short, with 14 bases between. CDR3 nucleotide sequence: TGTGCCAGTAGTACGGTAGGATCCGGGGAGCAGTACTTC. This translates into CASSTVGSGEQYF.

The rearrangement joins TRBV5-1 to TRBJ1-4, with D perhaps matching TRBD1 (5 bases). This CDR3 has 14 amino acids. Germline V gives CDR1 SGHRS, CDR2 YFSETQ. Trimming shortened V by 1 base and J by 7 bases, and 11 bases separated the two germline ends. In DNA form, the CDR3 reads TGCGCCAGCAGCTTGAGTAGGGGCAGTGAAAAACTGTTTTTT. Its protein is CASSLSRGSEKLFF.

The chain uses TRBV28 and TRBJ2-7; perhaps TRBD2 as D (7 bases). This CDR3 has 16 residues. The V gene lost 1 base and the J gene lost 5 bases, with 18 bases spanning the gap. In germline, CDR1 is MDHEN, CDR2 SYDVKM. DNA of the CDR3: TGTGCCAGCAGTTTATTGGGCGCCGGGGGGCAAGACGAGCAGTACTTC. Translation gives CASSLLGAGGQDEQYF.

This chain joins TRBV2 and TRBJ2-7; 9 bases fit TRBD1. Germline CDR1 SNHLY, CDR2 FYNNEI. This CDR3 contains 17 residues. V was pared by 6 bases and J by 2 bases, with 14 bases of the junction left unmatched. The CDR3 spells CASSRDRDNFSAYEQYF. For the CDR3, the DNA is TGTGCCAGCAGCCGGGACAGGGATAATTTTTCGGCCTACGAGCAGTACTTC.

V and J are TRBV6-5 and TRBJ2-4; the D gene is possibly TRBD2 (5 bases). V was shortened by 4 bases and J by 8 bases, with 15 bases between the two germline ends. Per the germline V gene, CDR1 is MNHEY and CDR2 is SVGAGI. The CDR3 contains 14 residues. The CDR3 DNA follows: TGTGCCAGCAGTTTAACGGGATTTGGGGACATTCAGTACTTC. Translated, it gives CASSLTGFGDIQYF.

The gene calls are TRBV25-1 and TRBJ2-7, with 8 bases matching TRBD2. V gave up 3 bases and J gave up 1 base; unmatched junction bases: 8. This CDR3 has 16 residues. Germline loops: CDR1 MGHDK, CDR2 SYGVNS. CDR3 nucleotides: TGTGCCAGCAGTGACCCCGGACTAGCTAATTCCTACGAGCAGTACTTC. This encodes CASSDPGLANSYEQYF.

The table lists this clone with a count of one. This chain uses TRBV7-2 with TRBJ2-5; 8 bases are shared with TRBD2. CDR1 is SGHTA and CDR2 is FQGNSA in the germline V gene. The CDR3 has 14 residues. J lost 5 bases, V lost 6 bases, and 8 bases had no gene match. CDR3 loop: CASSQERERETQYF. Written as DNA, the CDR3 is TGTGCCAGCAGTCAGGAGCGGGAGCGGGAGACCCAGTACTTC.

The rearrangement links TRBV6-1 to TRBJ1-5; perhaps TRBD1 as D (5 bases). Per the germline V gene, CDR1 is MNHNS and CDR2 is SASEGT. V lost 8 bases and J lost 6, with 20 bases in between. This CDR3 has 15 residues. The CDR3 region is CASARSDTVGQPQHF. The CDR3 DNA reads TGTGCCAGCGCAAGATCGGACACGGTTGGTCAGCCCCAGCATTTT.

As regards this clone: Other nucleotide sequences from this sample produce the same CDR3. In DNA form, the CDR3 reads TGCGCCAGCAGCCTAGGACTAGCAACAGATACGCAGTATTTT. The encoded protein is CASSLGLATDTQYF. This chain connects TRBV5-1 to TRBJ2-3, with 8 bases fitting TRBD2. V gave up 4 bases and J gave up 3 bases; unmatched junction bases: 4. The CDR3 has 14 residues. The V gene's germline CDR1 is SGHRS and CDR2 YFSETQ.

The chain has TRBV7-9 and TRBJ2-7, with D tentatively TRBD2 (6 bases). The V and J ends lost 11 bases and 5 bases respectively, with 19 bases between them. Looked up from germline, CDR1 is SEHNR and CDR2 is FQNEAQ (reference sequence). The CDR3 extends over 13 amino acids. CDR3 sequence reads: CAERAIGENEQYF. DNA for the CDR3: TGTGCCGAGCGGGCTATAGGAGAGAACGAGCAGTACTTC. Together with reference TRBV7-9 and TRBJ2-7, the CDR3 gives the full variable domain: DTGVSQNPRHKITKRGQNVTFRCDPISEHNRLYWYRQTLGQGPEFLTYFQNEAQLEKSRLLSDRFSAERPKGSFSTLEIQRTEQGDSAMYLCAERAIGENEQYFGPGTRLTVT.

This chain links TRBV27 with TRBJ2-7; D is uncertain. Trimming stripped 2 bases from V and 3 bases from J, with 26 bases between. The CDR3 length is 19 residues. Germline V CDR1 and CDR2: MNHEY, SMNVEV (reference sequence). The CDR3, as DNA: TGTGCCAGCAGTTTAGAAAATTGCAGGCCTACTTTTACGCGCTACGAGCAGTACTTC. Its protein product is CASSLENCRPTFTRYEQYF.

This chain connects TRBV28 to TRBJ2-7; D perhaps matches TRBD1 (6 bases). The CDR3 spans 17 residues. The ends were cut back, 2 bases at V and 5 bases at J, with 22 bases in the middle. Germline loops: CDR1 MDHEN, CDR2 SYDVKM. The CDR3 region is CASSLKGWVQGLHEQYF. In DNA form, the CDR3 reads TGTGCCAGCAGTTTAAAGGGTTGGGTACAGGGTCTACACGAGCAGTACTTC.

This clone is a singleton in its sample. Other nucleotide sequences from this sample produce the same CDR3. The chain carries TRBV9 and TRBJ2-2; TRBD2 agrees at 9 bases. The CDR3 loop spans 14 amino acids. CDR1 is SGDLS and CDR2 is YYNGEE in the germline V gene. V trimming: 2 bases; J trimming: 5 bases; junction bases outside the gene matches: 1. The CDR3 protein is CASSVLAGTGELFF. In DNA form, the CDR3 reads TGTGCCAGCAGCGTCCTAGCGGGAACCGGGGAGCTGTTTTTT.

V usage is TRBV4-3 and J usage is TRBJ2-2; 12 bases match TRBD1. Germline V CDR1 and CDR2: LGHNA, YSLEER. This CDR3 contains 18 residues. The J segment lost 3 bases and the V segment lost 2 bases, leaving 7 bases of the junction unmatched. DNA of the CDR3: TGCGCCAGCAGCCAACTGGGGACAGGGGGCTCCTACACCGGGGAGCTGTTTTTT. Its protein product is CASSQLGTGGSYTGELFF.